The 3 T cell receptor beta chains below were found in one sample sequenced in a study of T cell responses to AZD1222 COVID-19 vaccine. TCRdb's copy holds only in-frame clones and misses some; the assay was immunoSEQ multiplex PCR. The sample records approximately 75,000 clones, about nine tenths being singletons. The material sequenced was peripheral blood, taken 28 days after the second AZD1222 dose. The receptor source for this set is an adult who received the AZD1222 COVID-19 vaccine.

This chain uses TRBV12-5 with TRBJ1-2; 7 bases are shared with TRBD1. V shed 9 bases and J 9 bases; nucleotides not matched to a gene: 10. The germline gives CDR1 LGHNT, CDR2 FRNRAP. The CDR3 contains 12 residues. As DNA, the CDR3 is TGTGCTAGCTACGGTGACAGGGTTCGCTACACCTTC. This translates into CASYGDRVRYTF.

The gene calls are TRBV30 and TRBJ2-1; 9 bases agree with TRBD2. V dropped 4 bases and J dropped 8; count of bases not matched to a gene: 6. The germline gives CDR1 GTSNPN, CDR2 SVGIG (reference sequence). This CDR3 is built from 13 residues. DNA of the CDR3: TGTGCCTGGATGGCGGGGGGGCACTATGAGCAGTTCTTC. This codes for CAWMAGGHYEQFF. The full variable domain, with the rest looked up from reference TRBV30 and TRBJ2-1, is SQTIHQWPATLVQPVGSPLSLECTVEGTSNPNLYWYRQAAGRGLQLLFYSVGIGQISSEVPQNLSASRPQDRQFILSSKKLLLSDSGFYLCAWMAGGHYEQFFGPGTRLTVL.

This sequence joins TRBV3-1 (or the pseudogene TRBV3-2) and TRBJ2-3; 8 nucleotides line up with TRBD2. Germline assignment: CDR1 LGHDT and CDR2 YNNKEL (reference sequence). J was trimmed by 6 bases and V by 5 bases; bases with no gene match: 4. The CDR3 has 13 amino acids. This CDR3 reads CASSSGGPDTQYF. For the CDR3, the DNA is TGTGCCAGCAGCTCGGGGGGGCCGGATACGCAGTATTTT.